Presented here are 20 T cell receptor beta chains from one specimen sequenced in a study of blood T cell repertoires in COVID-19. Using immunoSEQ multiplex PCR, the repertoire was profiled, and TCRdb retains in-frame clones only, with some absent. The data show about 400,000 clones, roughly 87% seen once. Material for sequencing was PBMCs or T cells enriched from blood (not recorded which). All receptors come from a woman aged 40 to 50 with acute COVID-19.

This clone is a singleton in its sample. The chain uses TRBV4-1 and TRBJ2-5; D is possibly TRBD2 (6 bases). Germline assignment: CDR1 MGHRA and CDR2 YSYEKL. Trimming took off 4 bases at V and 4 bases at J, with 13 bases between the two ends. This CDR3 comprises 14 residues. Written as DNA, the CDR3 is TGCGCCAGCAGCCCTGAGGCGGGGCGAGAGACCCAGTACTTC. Translation gives CASSPEAGRETQYF.

This clone was seen a handful of times. This chain connects TRBV30 to TRBJ1-6; D is ambiguous. Trimming removed 2 bases from V and 8 bases from J, with 10 bases in between. This CDR3 is 13 amino acids long. From germline, CDR1 is GTSNPN and CDR2 SVGIG (reference sequence). CDR3 DNA: TGTGCCTGGAGTCCTTTGCCGGATTCACCCCTCCACTTT. This codes for CAWSPLPDSPLHF.

The chain uses TRBV5-8 and TRBJ2-2, with 9 bases that match TRBD1. Germline lookup yields CDR1 SGHTS and CDR2 YDEGEE. Trimming took 3 bases from V and 3 from J; bases not matched to a gene: 6. This CDR3 has 16 residues. CDR3 nucleotide sequence: TGTGCCAGCAGCTCCCAGGACAGGGGATACACCGGGGAGCTGTTTTTT. Protein: CASSSQDRGYTGELFF.

This clone has a single count. The chain uses TRBV7-9 and TRBJ1-2; TRBD1 agrees at 7 bases. In germline, CDR1 is SEHNR, CDR2 FQNEAQ (reference sequence). This CDR3 spans 16 amino acids. Unmatched junction bases numbered 14, after V lost 4 bases and J lost 6 bases. The CDR3 reads CASSSPQTDREDGYTF. The CDR3 DNA follows: TGTGCCAGCAGCTCCCCCCAGACCGACAGGGAGGATGGCTACACCTTC.

This clone was detected many times. The CDR3 spells CSASTTGNNQPQHF. The CDR3 bases are TGCAGTGCTAGTACTACAGGGAACAATCAGCCCCAGCATTTT. The chain employs TRBV20-1 and TRBJ1-5, with D perhaps matching TRBD1 (6 bases). The CDR3 spans 14 residues. Germline values: CDR1 DFQATT, CDR2 SNEGSKA (reference sequence). The V and J ends lost 3 bases and 3 bases respectively, with 12 bases between them.

This chain uses TRBV2 with TRBJ1-4, with D unresolved. This CDR3 has 13 residues. V was trimmed by 6 bases and J by 5 bases, leaving 10 bases between them. Per germline, CDR1 SNHLY and CDR2 FYNNEI. As DNA, the CDR3 is TGTGCCAGCAGCTTCGAAAGCAATGAAAAACTGTTTTTT. Translating it yields CASSFESNEKLFF. Looking up the rest from reference TRBV2 and TRBJ1-4 gives the full variable domain: EPEVTQTPSHQVTQMGQEVILRCVPISNHLYFYWYRQILGQKVEFLVSFYNNEISEKSEIFDDQFSVERPDGSNFTLKIRSTKLEDSAMYFCASSFESNEKLFFGSGTQLSVL.

V and J are TRBV12-3 or TRBV12-4 and TRBJ1-4, with TRBD1 matching over 7 bases. The CDR3 has 13 amino acids. The trim removed 4 bases at V and 5 bases at J, leaving 1 base unmatched. As DNA, the CDR3 is TGTGCCAGCAGTTCGGGACAGAATGAAAAACTGTTTTTT. This gives the protein CASSSGQNEKLFF.

This clone was counted only a few times. The gene calls are TRBV5-1 and TRBJ2-1; the D gene is possibly TRBD2 (5 bases). The germline V gene encodes CDR1 SGHRS and CDR2 YFSETQ. The length of the CDR3 is 15 residues. V was pared by 0 bases and J by 0 bases, with 7 bases between. The CDR3 region is CASSLDGVSYNEQFF. DNA of the CDR3: TGCGCCAGCAGCTTGGACGGGGTCTCCTACAATGAGCAGTTCTTC.

This rearrangement joins TRBV18 to TRBJ1-1; D uncertain. The V end lost 2 bases, the J end lost 9 bases, and 10 bases lay between the germline ends. Germline loops: CDR1 KGHSH, CDR2 LQKENI. The CDR3 sequence is 12 residues long. CDR3 sequence: CASSPELNKAFF. In nucleotides, the CDR3 is TGTGCCAGCTCACCAGAACTTAATAAAGCTTTCTTT.

This sequence joins TRBV18 and TRBJ1-2; D gene ambiguous. The CDR3 runs to 14 residues. The V end was cut by 3 bases, the J end by 2 bases, with 10 bases between. The germline V gene encodes CDR1 KGHSH and CDR2 LQKENI. CDR3 DNA sequence: TGTGCCAGCTCACCTCGGACGGGAAACTATGGCTACACCTTC. Its protein is CASSPRTGNYGYTF.

The CDR3 DNA reads TGTGCCAGCAGCGTAGGCGGCAAATCACCCCTCCACTTT. It is translated as CASSVGGKSPLHF. This rearrangement joins TRBV9 to TRBJ1-6; D call uncertain. The CDR3 spans 13 residues. Trimming left V 0 bases short and J 10 bases short, with 8 bases between. The germline V gene has CDR1 SGDLS and CDR2 YYNGEE.

The chain combines TRBV5-1 with TRBJ2-7, with a tentative D call TRBD2 (6 bases). V was cut by 0 bases and J by 7 bases, with 8 bases left in between. CDR3 size: 12 residues. Germline V gives CDR1 SGHRS, CDR2 YFSETQ. The CDR3, as DNA: TGCGCCAGCAGCTTGGGTGGGACTGAGCAGTACTTC. This translates into CASSLGGTEQYF.

The CDR3 reads CASSRQLNTEAFF. The CDR3 DNA reads TGTGCCAGCAGTCGCCAGTTGAACACTGAAGCTTTCTTT. This rearrangement joins TRBV11-3 to TRBJ1-1; D not certain. CDR3 length: 13 residues. Trimming shortened V by 6 bases and J by 0 bases, and 8 bases separated the two germline ends. Germline-derived CDR1 and CDR2 are SGHNT and YENEEA.

The rearrangement joins TRBV7-6 to TRBJ2-3, with a weak D call TRBD1 (5 bases). V was trimmed by 0 bases and J by 2 bases, leaving 15 bases between them. The CDR3 loop spans 17 amino acids. CDR1 and CDR2 from the germline V gene are SGHVS and FNYEAQ. The CDR3 protein is CASSLASGIRTTDTQYF. The CDR3 region has the DNA TGTGCCAGCAGCTTAGCATCAGGGATACGAACCACAGATACGCAGTATTTT.

The rearrangement uses TRBV6-6 and TRBJ2-3, with D perhaps matching TRBD2 (5 bases). The germline gives CDR1 MNHNY, CDR2 SVGAGI (reference sequence). This CDR3 is 14 amino acids long. The V end lost 3 bases, the J end lost 6 bases, and 13 bases lay between the germline ends. The CDR3 DNA sequence: TGTGCCAGCAGTTATGAGGGTGGCGGGGATACGCAGTATTTT. Residues: CASSYEGGGDTQYF.

This chain connects TRBV11-2 to TRBJ2-4; D possibly corresponds to TRBD1 (5 bases). V was shortened by 2 bases and J by 8 bases, with 13 bases between the two germline ends. The CDR3 length is 14 residues. Germline-derived CDR1 and CDR2 are SGHAT and FQNNGV. CDR3 in amino acids: CASSLWQGIDIQYF. The CDR3 nucleotides are TGTGCCAGCAGCTTATGGCAGGGAATAGACATTCAGTACTTC.

The V and J genes are TRBV2 and TRBJ2-3; 9 positions match TRBD2. The V segment lost 6 bases and the J segment 5 bases; nucleotides outside the gene matches: 9. Germline V gene lookup returns CDR1 SNHLY and CDR2 FYNNEI. The CDR3 runs 15 residues. Here the CDR3 DNA reads TGTGCCAGCAGCCCTCTAGCGGGGAGGTTAGATACGCAGTATTTT. Protein product: CASSPLAGRLDTQYF.

This clone has a single count. The rearrangement links TRBV19 to TRBJ2-5; 7 bases agree with TRBD2. V lost 7 bases and J lost 2; bases outside the gene matches: 7. Germline CDR1 and CDR2: LNHDA and SQIVND (reference sequence). This CDR3 has 14 residues. The DNA for the CDR3 is TGTGCCAGTACCAGGGACTACTCGCAAGAGACCCAGTACTTC. It codes for CASTRDYSQETQYF.

The V gene is TRBV7-9, the J gene TRBJ2-1; the D gene is possibly TRBD2 (5 bases). V lost 5 bases and J lost 0, with 14 bases in between. This CDR3 spans 16 amino acids. CDR1 is SEHNR, CDR2 FQNEAQ, per germline (reference sequence). The CDR3 here is CASSPVEASSYNEQFF. In DNA form, the CDR3 reads TGTGCCAGCAGCCCCGTGGAGGCTAGCTCCTACAATGAGCAGTTCTTC.

The chain employs TRBV5-1 and TRBJ2-5; no clear D. The germline CDR1 and CDR2 sequences are SGHRS and YFSETQ. The CDR3 spans 14 residues. Trimming shortened V by 1 base and J by 4 bases, and 11 bases separated the two germline ends. Here the CDR3 DNA reads TGCGCCAGCAGCTTGAACATCGCCCTAGAGACCCAGTACTTC. This codes for CASSLNIALETQYF.